This T cell receptor (beta chain) was captured by sequencing in a study of vaccination effects on CD4 cells after COVID-19. Overall study: Post-vaccine sampling occurred a median 72 days after the second dose.

For this clone: The antigen is not known.

Repertoires were generated with immunoSEQ multiplex PCR, while TCRdb's copy carries only in-frame clones and drops some. Of 30,000 to 35,000 clones in the sample, roughly four fifths were seen once. Germline V gene data show CDR1 as SGHTA and CDR2 as FQGTGA. CDR3 length equals 15 residues. Trimming stripped 5 bases from V and 0 bases from J, with 8 bases between. Antigen-specific CD4+ T cells were expanded with viral peptide pools in the ViraFEST assay before sequencing. The culture ran for around ten days before CD4+ T cells were isolated. All study participants received two doses of BNT162b2 or mRNA-1273 vaccine.

The source material was CD4+ T cells from PBMCs cultured with HCoV-NL63 spike peptides, sampled after COVID-19 vaccination. This chain uses TRBV7-3 with TRBJ2-6, with a tentative D call TRBD2 (6 bases). This clonotype originated in a human donor who received a COVID-19 vaccine. Some clones in this sample may be carry-over from other donors' samples. Written as DNA, the CDR3 is TGTGCCAGCAGCCCCGGGGGCTCTGGGGCCAACGTCCTGACTTTC. Protein: CASSPGGSGANVLTF.